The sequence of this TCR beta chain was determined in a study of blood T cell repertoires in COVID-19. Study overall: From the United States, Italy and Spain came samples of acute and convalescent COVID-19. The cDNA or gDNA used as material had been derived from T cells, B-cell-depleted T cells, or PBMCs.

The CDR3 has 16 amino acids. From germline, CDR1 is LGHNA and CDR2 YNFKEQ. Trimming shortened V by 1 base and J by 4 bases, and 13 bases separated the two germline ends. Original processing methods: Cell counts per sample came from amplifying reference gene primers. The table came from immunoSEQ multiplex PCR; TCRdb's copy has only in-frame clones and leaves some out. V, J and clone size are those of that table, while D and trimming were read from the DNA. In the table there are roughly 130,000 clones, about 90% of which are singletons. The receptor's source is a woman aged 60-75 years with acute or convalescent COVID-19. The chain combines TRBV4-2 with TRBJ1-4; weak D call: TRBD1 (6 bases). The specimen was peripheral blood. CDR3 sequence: CASSQGERGFNEKLFF. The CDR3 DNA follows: TGTGCCAGCAGCCAAGGAGAAAGGGGGTTTAATGAAAAACTGTTTTTT.